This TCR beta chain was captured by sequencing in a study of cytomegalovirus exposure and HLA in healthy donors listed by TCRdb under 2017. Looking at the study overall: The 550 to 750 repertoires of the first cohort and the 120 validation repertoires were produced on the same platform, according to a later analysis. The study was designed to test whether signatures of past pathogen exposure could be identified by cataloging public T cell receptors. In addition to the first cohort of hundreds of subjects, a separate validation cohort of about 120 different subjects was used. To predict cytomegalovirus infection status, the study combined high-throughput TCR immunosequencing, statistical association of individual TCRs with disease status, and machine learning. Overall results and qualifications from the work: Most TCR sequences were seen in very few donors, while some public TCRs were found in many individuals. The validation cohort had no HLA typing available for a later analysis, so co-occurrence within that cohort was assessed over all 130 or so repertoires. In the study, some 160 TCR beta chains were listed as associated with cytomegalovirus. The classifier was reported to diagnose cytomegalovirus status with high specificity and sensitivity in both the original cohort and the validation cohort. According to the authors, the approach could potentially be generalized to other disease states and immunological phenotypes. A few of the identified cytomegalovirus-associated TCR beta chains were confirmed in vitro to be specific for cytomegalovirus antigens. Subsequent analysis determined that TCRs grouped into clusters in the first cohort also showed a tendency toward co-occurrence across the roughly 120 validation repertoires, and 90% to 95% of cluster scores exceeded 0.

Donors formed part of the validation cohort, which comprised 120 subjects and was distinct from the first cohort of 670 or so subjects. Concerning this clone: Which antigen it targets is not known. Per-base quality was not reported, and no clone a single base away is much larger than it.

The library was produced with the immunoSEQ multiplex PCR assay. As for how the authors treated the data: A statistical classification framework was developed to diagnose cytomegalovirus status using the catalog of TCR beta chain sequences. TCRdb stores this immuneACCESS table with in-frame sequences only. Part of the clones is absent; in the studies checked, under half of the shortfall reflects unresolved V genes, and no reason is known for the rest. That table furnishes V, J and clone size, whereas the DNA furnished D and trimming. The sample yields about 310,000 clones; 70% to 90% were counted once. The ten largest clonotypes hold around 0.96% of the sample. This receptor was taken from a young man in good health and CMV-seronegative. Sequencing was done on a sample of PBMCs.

The nucleotides are TGTGCCGCGGACCTACGGGGGGGCACTGAAGCTTTCTTT. Its translation is CAADLRGGTEAFF. The chain links TRBV6-6 with TRBJ1-1; the D gene is perhaps TRBD1, from 5 matching bases. Including cysteine and phenylalanine, the CDR3 has 13 amino acids. The sequence is cut down to CDR3 DNA, 39 bases in frame from base 1. Looking up the germline V gene (reference sequence) yields CDR1 MNHNY and CDR2 SVGAGI. The V and J ends are trimmed by 11 bases and 4 bases, leaving 17 bases between them.